This T cell receptor (beta chain) was found in a study of T-cell reconstitution after alpha-beta-depleted transplantation in children. Study-wide points: Several hundred expanded graft clones reportedly supplied alpha-beta T cells about two months after transplant. For some patients, TCRbeta diversity was high at day 60 because of recipient T cells and thymic progenitors that survived. Newly made T cells mostly supplied T-cell counts and diversity one year after transplant.

This clonotype was detected a few times. Its antigen is undetermined. The TCRbeta library incorporated unique molecular identifiers. TCRdb re-called the PCR reads through MiXCR, storing one row per CDR3 protein. Of around 600,000 distinct CDR3 sequences listed, more than 20% are singletons. The receptor was isolated from a boy in the first two years of life who had a stem cell transplant for acute myeloid leukemia, so the T cells may come from the graft donor. Specimen: PBMCs, mostly from graft donor cells, collected 360 days after TCRalphabeta/CD19-depleted stem cell transplant.

In nucleotides, the CDR3 is TGTGCCAGCAGCCCGTGGGACAGAGGGAATGAGCAGTTCTTC. This gives the protein CASSPWDRGNEQFF. The chain employs TRBV7-2 and TRBJ2-1; TRBD1 matches 7 bases. CDR3 size: 14 residues. Germline-derived CDR1 and CDR2 are SGHTA and FQGNSA. With V trimmed by 5 bases and J by 7 bases, 8 bases remained unmatched.